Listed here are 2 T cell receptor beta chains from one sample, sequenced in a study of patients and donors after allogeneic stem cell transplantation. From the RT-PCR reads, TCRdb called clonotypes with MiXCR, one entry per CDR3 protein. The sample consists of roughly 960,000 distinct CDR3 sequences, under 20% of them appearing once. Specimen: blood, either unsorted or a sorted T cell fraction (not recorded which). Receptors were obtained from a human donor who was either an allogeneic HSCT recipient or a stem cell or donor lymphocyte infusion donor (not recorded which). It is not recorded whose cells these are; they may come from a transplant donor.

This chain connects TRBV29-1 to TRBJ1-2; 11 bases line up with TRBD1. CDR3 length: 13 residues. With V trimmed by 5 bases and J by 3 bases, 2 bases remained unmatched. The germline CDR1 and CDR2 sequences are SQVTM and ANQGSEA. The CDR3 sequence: CSVRDRGYYGYTF. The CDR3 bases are TGCAGCGTTCGGGACAGGGGGTACTATGGCTACACCTTC.

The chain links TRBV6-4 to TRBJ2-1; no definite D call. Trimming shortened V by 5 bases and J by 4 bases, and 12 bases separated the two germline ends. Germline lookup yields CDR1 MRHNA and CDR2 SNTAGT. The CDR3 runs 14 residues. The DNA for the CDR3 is TGTGCCAGCAGTCCGTCAATTGTTTACAATGAGCAGTTCTTC. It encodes CASSPSIVYNEQFF.